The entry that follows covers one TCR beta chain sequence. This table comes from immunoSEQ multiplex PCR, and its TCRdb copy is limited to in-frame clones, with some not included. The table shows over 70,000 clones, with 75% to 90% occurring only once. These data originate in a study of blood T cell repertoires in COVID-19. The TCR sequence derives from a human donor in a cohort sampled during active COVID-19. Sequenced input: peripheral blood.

CDR3 sequence reads: CASSSGLASVHEQFF. The CDR3 nucleotides read TGTGCCAGCAGCTCCGGACTAGCGTCGGTCCATGAGCAGTTCTTC. The chain is built from TRBV7-9 and TRBJ2-1, with 9 bases lining up with TRBD2. This CDR3 has 15 amino acids. Per the germline V gene, CDR1 is SEHNR and CDR2 is FQNEAQ (reference sequence). The V gene end was trimmed by 4 bases and the J gene end by 8 bases; junction bases not matched to a gene: 9. The whole variable domain, filled in from reference TRBV7-9 and TRBJ2-1, reads DTGVSQNPRHKITKRGQNVTFRCDPISEHNRLYWYRQTLGQGPEFLTYFQNEAQLEKSRLLSDRFSAERPKGSFSTLEIQRTEQGDSAMYLCASSSGLASVHEQFFGPGTRLTVL.